The 18 T cell receptor beta chains listed next were all sequenced from one sample in a study of PD-1 blockade in classical Hodgkin lymphoma. Autologous stem cell transplantation was followed by relapse in every patient, and brentuximab vedotin exposure varied. The method was immunoSEQ multiplex PCR; TCRdb's version includes in-frame clones alone and lacks a portion of them. This table has about 50,000 clones, around 66% appearing once. This specimen consisted of peripheral blood mononuclear cells (PBMCs), obtained at baseline. The source is a human donor with classical Hodgkin lymphoma.

The chain links TRBV18 to TRBJ2-6; TRBD2 might be the D (6 bases). Trimming took 3 bases from V and 6 from J, leaving 12 bases between them. Germline V gives CDR1 KGHSH, CDR2 LQKENI. The CDR3 covers 15 residues. CDR3 sequence reads: CASSPGGVKANVLTF. In nucleotides, the CDR3 is TGTGCCAGCTCACCGGGCGGGGTGAAGGCCAACGTCCTGACTTTC.

The rearrangement uses TRBV11-3 and TRBJ1-1; D unresolved. The CDR3 is 15 residues long. CDR1 and CDR2 from the germline V gene are SGHNT and YENEEA. With 0 bases removed from V and 2 bases from J, the gap between germline ends came to 10 bases. The CDR3 is CASSLDRFINTEAFF. The CDR3 DNA reads TGTGCCAGCAGCTTAGATCGGTTCATTAACACTGAAGCTTTCTTT.

The chain couples TRBV5-1 to TRBJ2-3; D may be TRBD1 (6 bases). The V end was cut by 2 bases, the J end by 6 bases, with 7 bases between. Germline V gene lookup returns CDR1 SGHRS and CDR2 YFSETQ. The CDR3 is 12 amino acids. The CDR3 DNA reads TGCGCCAGCAGCTTTACAGGGGATACGCAGTATTTT. This sequence encodes CASSFTGDTQYF.

The J gene is TRBJ1-2, the V gene TRBV28, with D possibly TRBD1 on 6 matching bases. This CDR3 contains 14 residues. V lost 6 bases to trimming and J lost 1 base, with 12 bases between them. CDR1 and CDR2 from the germline V gene are MDHEN and SYDVKM. This chain's CDR3 is CASSYTGFNYGYTF. As DNA, the CDR3 is TGTGCCAGCAGCTATACAGGGTTTAACTATGGCTACACCTTC.

V and J are TRBV11-3 and TRBJ1-4; 7 positions agree with TRBD1. The V gene end was trimmed by 5 bases and the J gene end by 8 bases; junction bases not matched to a gene: 8. This CDR3 is built from 14 residues. Germline CDR1 is SGHNT and CDR2 is YENEEA. The CDR3 loop is CASSPGRGREKLFF. The DNA of the CDR3 is TGTGCCAGCAGCCCCGGGAGGGGGCGAGAAAAACTGTTTTTT.

The CDR3 sequence: CAWKRSGNTIYF. CDR3 DNA sequence: TGTGCCTGGAAGCGTTCTGGAAACACCATATATTTT. The genes are TRBV30 and TRBJ1-3, with unresolved D. The CDR3 length is 12 residues. Germline V gives CDR1 GTSNPN, CDR2 SVGIG (reference sequence). Trimming left V 4 bases short and J 1 base short, with 5 bases between.

V and J are TRBV11-2 and TRBJ2-7; 10 positions match TRBD1. With 4 bases clipped from V and 7 bases from J, the junction kept 10 bases outside the gene matches. This CDR3 is built from 15 residues. CDR1 and CDR2 (germline): SGHAT, FQNNGV. The CDR3 DNA sequence: TGTGCCAGCAGCTCGACCGGGACAGGGGCGAGGGAGCAGTACTTC. It codes for CASSSTGTGAREQYF. Drawing the rest from reference TRBV11-2 and TRBJ2-7, the complete variable domain is EAGVAQSPRYKIIEKRQSVAFWCNPISGHATLYWYQQILGQGPKLLIQFQNNGVVDDSQLPKDRFSAERLKGVDSTLKIQPAKLEDSAVYLCASSSTGTGAREQYFGPGTRLTVT.

This clone was observed a few times. The CDR3, as DNA: TGTGCCACCAGCAGAGATGCGGGGACGAGCAATCAGCCCCAGCATTTT. Protein sequence: CATSRDAGTSNQPQHF. This chain uses TRBV15 with TRBJ1-5, with D possibly TRBD1 on 5 matching bases. This CDR3 region has 16 residues. CDR1 and CDR2 from the germline V gene are LNHNV and YYDKDF (reference sequence). Trimming pared 0 bases from V and 1 base from J, leaving 10 bases between.

The V gene is TRBV4-1, the J gene TRBJ1-2; perhaps TRBD1 as D (6 bases). Germline CDR1 MGHRA, CDR2 YSYEKL. V lost 3 bases and J lost 5, with 10 bases in between. This CDR3 comprises 13 residues. The CDR3 DNA follows: TGCGCCAGCAGCCAGTCCCAGGGGTATGGCTACACCTTC. It specifies CASSQSQGYGYTF.

This sequence joins TRBV4-2 and TRBJ2-1, with 8 positions matching TRBD2. This CDR3 has 18 residues. The junction had 8 bases not matched to a gene; V was cut back by 1 base and J by 0 bases. CDR1 and CDR2 from the germline V gene are LGHNA and YNFKEQ. The DNA for the CDR3 is TGTGCCAGCAGCCAAGTTGCGGGACTAGGAAGCTCCTACAATGAGCAGTTCTTC. Protein: CASSQVAGLGSSYNEQFF.

J is TRBJ1-1 and V is TRBV15, with TRBD1 as a possible D gene (6 bases). This CDR3 spans 15 amino acids. In germline, CDR1 is LNHNV, CDR2 YYDKDF (reference sequence). Trimming shortened V by 3 bases and J by 2 bases, and 13 bases separated the two germline ends. CDR3 sequence: CATSSRAGANTEAFF. In DNA form, the CDR3 reads TGTGCCACCAGCAGCCGAGCGGGGGCCAACACTGAAGCTTTCTTT.

The chain joins TRBV4-1 to TRBJ1-3, with D unresolved. The CDR3 length is 10 residues. Trimming took 5 bases from V and 4 from J, leaving 0 bases between them. Per the germline V gene, CDR1 is MGHRA and CDR2 is YSYEKL. CDR3 loop: CASSGNTIYF. In DNA form, the CDR3 reads TGCGCCAGCAGCGGAAACACCATATATTTT.

This chain connects TRBV30 to TRBJ1-1, with TRBD1 as a possible D gene (5 bases). The CDR3 has 12 amino acids. Per germline, CDR1 GTSNPN and CDR2 SVGIG (reference sequence). V gave up 6 bases and J gave up 5 bases, with 13 bases separating them. CDR3: CACCGGGTEAFF. The CDR3 bases are TGTGCCTGTTGTGGTGGGGGGACTGAAGCTTTCTTT.

The chain joins TRBV21-1 to TRBJ2-5; no check of the table's D call, TRBD2, against the DNA was made. TRBV21-1 is termed a pseudogene. The CDR3 loop spans 16 amino acids. The CDR3 DNA is TGTGCCAGCAGCAAAGCTTGGCGGGAGGACGTGGAGACCCAGTACTTC. Translation: CASSKAWREDVETQYF.

The chain uses TRBV11-3 and TRBJ1-1, with D perhaps matching TRBD1 (5 bases). The CDR3 has 15 residues. Trimming removed 5 bases from V and 5 bases from J, with 18 bases in between. CDR1 SGHNT and CDR2 YENEEA come from the germline V gene. The CDR3: CASSLPGTLGTEAFF. CDR3 coding DNA: TGTGCCAGCAGCCTTCCCGGGACCCTCGGGACTGAAGCTTTCTTT.

This clone has a count of ten or more. V and J are TRBV10-1 and TRBJ2-1; a possible D gene is TRBD2 (5 bases). Germline lookup yields CDR1 WNHNN and CDR2 SYGVQD (reference sequence). Trimming removed 0 bases from V and 9 bases from J, with 12 bases in between. The CDR3 spans 14 residues. The CDR3: CASSESIGRGEQFF. CDR3 DNA: TGCGCCAGCAGTGAGTCGATAGGCCGGGGTGAGCAGTTCTTC.

The CDR3 loop is CASSVRDSGNNEQFF. The CDR3 DNA reads TGTGCCAGCAGTGTTCGAGACAGTGGCAACAATGAGCAGTTCTTC. V and J are TRBV2 and TRBJ2-1; D may be TRBD1 (5 bases). CDR1 and CDR2 from the germline V gene are SNHLY and FYNNEI. The CDR3 is made up of 15 amino acids. Trimming removed 4 bases at V and 5 bases at J, with 15 bases between.

This clone was detected once. This chain connects TRBV25-1 to TRBJ1-3; the D is unclear. CDR1 and CDR2 (germline): MGHDK, SYGVNS. V was clipped by 3 bases and J by 0 bases, with 9 bases between them. This CDR3 is 15 amino acids long. CDR3 region: CASSDVGNSGNTIYF. The CDR3 nucleotides are TGTGCCAGCAGTGACGTGGGGAACTCTGGAAACACCATATATTTT.